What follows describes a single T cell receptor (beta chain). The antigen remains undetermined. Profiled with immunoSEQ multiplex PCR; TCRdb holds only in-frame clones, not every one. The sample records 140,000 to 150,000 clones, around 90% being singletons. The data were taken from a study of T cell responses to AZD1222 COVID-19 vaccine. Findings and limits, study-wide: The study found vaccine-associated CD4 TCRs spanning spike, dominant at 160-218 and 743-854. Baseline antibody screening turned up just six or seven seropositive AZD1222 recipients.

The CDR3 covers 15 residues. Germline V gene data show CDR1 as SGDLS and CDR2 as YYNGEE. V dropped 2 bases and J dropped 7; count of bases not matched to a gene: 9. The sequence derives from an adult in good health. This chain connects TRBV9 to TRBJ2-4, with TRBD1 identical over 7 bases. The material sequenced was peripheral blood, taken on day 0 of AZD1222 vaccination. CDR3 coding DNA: TGTGCCAGCAGCGTTTTAGGGGGCGAGGGTAACATTCAGTACTTC. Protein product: CASSVLGGEGNIQYF.